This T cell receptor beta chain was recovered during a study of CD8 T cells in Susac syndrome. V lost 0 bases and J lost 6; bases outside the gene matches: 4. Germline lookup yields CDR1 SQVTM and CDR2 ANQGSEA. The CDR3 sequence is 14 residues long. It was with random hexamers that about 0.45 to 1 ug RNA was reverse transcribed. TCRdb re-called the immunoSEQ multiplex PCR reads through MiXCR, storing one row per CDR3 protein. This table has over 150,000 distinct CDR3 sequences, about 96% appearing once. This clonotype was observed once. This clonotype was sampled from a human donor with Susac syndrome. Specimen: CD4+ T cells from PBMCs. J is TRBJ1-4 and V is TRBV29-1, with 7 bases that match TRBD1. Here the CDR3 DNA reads TGCAGCGTTGAAGAAAGGGGGCGGGATGAAAAACTGTTTTTT. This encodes CSVEERGRDEKLFF.